This T cell receptor beta chain was sequenced during a study of identical twins. V shed 6 bases and J shed 4 bases, with 13 bases lying between them. The CDR3 consists of 14 residues. The V gene's germline CDR1 is SNHLY and CDR2 FYNNEI. Study-wide findings and caveats: The study found excess low generation probability among twin-shared out-of-frame alpha sequences.

About this clonotype itself: Its antigen is as yet unknown.

A universal primer site was added by template switching, and unique molecular identifiers were carried by the cDNA. TCRdb analysed the 5' RACE reads with MiXCR anew, one entry per CDR3 protein. Of fewer than 900,000 distinct CDR3 sequences listed, 15% to 20% are singletons. These data were also filed under a second study, of T cells expressing NK-cell markers.

The sample comprised PBMCs. This chain joins TRBV2 and TRBJ1-5; possible D gene TRBD1, 6 bases. This clonotype originated in a woman under 30 in good health. CDR3 sequence reads: CASSETGRNQPQHF. The CDR3 DNA sequence: TGTGCCAGCAGCGAGACAGGAAGGAATCAGCCCCAGCATTTT.